The present entry profiles one TCR beta chain with its context. This sample was included in a study of tumor-infiltrating lymphocytes in primary liver carcinoma. CDR1 MDHEN and CDR2 SYDVKM come from the germline V gene. This CDR3 spans 15 amino acids. The germline V and J ends were trimmed by 6 bases and 1 base, with 15 bases remaining between them. The authors made TCR beta cDNA from around 500 ng total RNA with a constant-region primer. Researchers made the TCR beta libraries by running three nested multiplex PCR rounds with slightly modified ARM-PCR. Rounds one and two of PCR, each of roughly 11 cycles, were primed with TRBV1-TRBV30 forward primers and a C-beta reverse primer. TCRdb reprocessed the multiplex PCR reads via MiXCR and lists one record per CDR3 protein. The sample includes about 330,000 distinct CDR3 sequences, about two thirds of them seen just once. Germline DNA was also extracted, and blood RNA was taken from unsorted whole blood.

The J gene is TRBJ1-2, the V gene TRBV28, with D uncertain. The TCR was taken from a middle-aged man with primary liver carcinoma and hepatitis B virus infection. Sequences were obtained from peripheral blood. In nucleotides, the CDR3 is TGTGCCAGCAGGGCTGAAACAGCGTTTAACTATGGCTACACCTTC. It encodes CASRAETAFNYGYTF.